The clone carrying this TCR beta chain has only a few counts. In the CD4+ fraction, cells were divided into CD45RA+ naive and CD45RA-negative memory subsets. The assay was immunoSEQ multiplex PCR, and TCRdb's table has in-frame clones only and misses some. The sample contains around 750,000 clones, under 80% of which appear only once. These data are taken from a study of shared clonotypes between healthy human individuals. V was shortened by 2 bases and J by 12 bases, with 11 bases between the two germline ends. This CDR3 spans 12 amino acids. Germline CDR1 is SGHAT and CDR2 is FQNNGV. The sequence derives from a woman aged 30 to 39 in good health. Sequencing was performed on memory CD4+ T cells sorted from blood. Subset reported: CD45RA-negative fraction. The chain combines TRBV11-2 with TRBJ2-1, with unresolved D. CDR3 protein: CASSLNPPVQFF. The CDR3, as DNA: TGTGCCAGCAGCTTAAATCCCCCGGTGCAGTTCTTC.